This record covers a single T cell receptor (beta chain). It lacks a known antigen. Per-base qualities were not stored, and no clone one base away is much larger. Receptors were amplified or captured by the immunoSEQ multiplex PCR assay. For the multiplex PCR, a mixture combining 60 forward primers for TCR Vbeta segments and 13 reverse primers for TCR Jbeta segments was used. Amplification of the CDR3 region of rearranged TCR beta genes was performed with a multiplex PCR assay on genomic DNA. The amplified TCR beta libraries were sequenced on the Illumina HiSeq System as 87-base-pair reads. In the authors' own workflow: Across the 670 or so repertoires, a later analysis counted approximately 83 million unique TCR beta chains, some 11 million of which were shared by at least two donors. A nearest-neighbor algorithm error-corrected the raw reads and collapsed the reads into unique sequences, merging closely related sequences to remove PCR and sequencing errors. To assign V, D and J gene segments, CDR3 sequences were aligned to IMGT reference sequences. For a sequence to be retained, a match of at least six nucleotides was required to both a V gene segment and a J gene segment. Rearrangements were called productive when the CDR3 lacked stop codons and stayed in frame with V and J; all others were non-productive. Following IMGT convention, CDR3 was defined as the stretch from the second conserved V-encoded cysteine up to the conserved J-encoded phenylalanine. The earlier analysis of more than 450 of the donors excluded sequences that lacked an unambiguous match to a single V gene segment. An earlier analysis of 450 to 650 of the donors called V segments functional above 56.7% productive rearrangements and segregating when the between-donor standard deviation exceeded 5%. A statistical classification framework was built for diagnosing cytomegalovirus status from the catalog of TCR beta chain sequences. A later analysis assigned V and J genes by comparing TCR nucleotide sequences with IMGT/GENE-DB human TR gene sequences. In a later analysis, CDR3 sequences and most-parsimonious VDJ recombination scenarios were assigned using the TCRdist pipeline. In a later analysis, every TCR beta chain was defined by the combination of its CDR3 amino acid sequence and its V-gene family, and reads without a unique V-gene family were dropped. As a way to deal with suspected cross-contamination and a sequencing artifact, a later analysis dropped 592 nucleotide sequences that were highly shared and had low generation probability. A later analysis calculated a clonal expansion index for each public chain from normalized within-repertoire ranks of inferred template counts. Generation probabilities in a later analysis came from a VDJ recombination model fitted to out-of-frame rearrangements, and those results were checked against IGoR. In a later analysis, TCR-TCR, TCR-HLA and TCR-CMV co-occurrence was scored with hypergeometric tests, and a repertoire-size bias correction was applied to TCR pairs. A later analysis estimated false discovery rates by permuting HLA or CMV assignments 20 times. In a later analysis, co-occurring TCRs were grouped using DBSCAN, and TCRdist sequence similarity was added for clustering within HLA-allele-positive subsets. For co-occurrence clustering, repertoires with fewer than 30,000 or more than 120,000 public chains were excluded, along with about five repertoires with anomalous nucleotide sharing. Held by TCRdb, this immuneACCESS table contains in-frame sequences only and omits some clones. Under half of the omission traces to an unresolved V gene where checked; the cause of the rest is unknown. The DNA was the basis for D and trimming; V, J and clone size are from that table. Counted in this sample were tens of thousands of clones; 80% to 90% of them appeared once. Approximately 7% of the sample is held by the ten biggest clonotypes.

The cohort comprised fewer than 700 healthy bone marrow donors. At the time of sampling, all cohort members were nominally healthy, though unrecorded immune exposures were likely present. CMV serostatus was positive for 289 and negative for about half of the roughly 700 cohort members, and was not recorded for this donor. Each donor provided a peripheral blood sample, and peripheral blood mononuclear cells were used for TCR beta sequencing. The Qiagen DNeasy Blood Extraction Kit was used to extract genomic DNA from the blood cell samples. This record belongs to a study of cytomegalovirus exposure and HLA in healthy donors listed by TCRdb under 2017. For the wider study: In an earlier analysis of approximately 500 of the donors, 250 to 300 Gb of sequence data and 90 million to 120 million unique TCR beta sequences from roughly 180 million T cells were reported. An early release covering roughly 640 HLA-typed donors comprised roughly 300 gigabases of sequencing data and 85 million to 100 million unique TCR sequences. Of the 350 to 450 genotyped donors, approximately 80% were placed in the genetic ancestry cluster associated with self-reported Caucasian donors. The study aimed to test whether signatures of past pathogen exposure could be identified by cataloging public T cell receptors. The T cell repertoires of 666 subjects were profiled by immunosequencing and related to cytomegalovirus serostatus. Besides the first cohort of about 730 subjects, a separate validation cohort made up of roughly 120 different subjects was used. High-throughput TCR immunosequencing, statistical association of individual TCRs with disease status, and machine learning were combined to predict cytomegalovirus infection status. To study patterns of TCR occurrence, a later analysis re-analyzed previously published TCR beta repertoires from around 660 donors and added high-resolution HLA genotyping. Rather than drawing on any new phenotypic data, the later analysis identified candidate immune exposures from TCR beta sequences and the way those sequences occurred across donors. To decide whether each TCR beta V gene segment behaved as functional or pseudogenic, an earlier analysis of several hundred of the donors relied on high-throughput TCR beta sequencing. Alongside the repertoire data, information on donor age, sex, ethnicity and CMV serostatus was compiled. A later genetic analysis used genome-wide SNP genotypes for about 60% of the roughly 700 donors, treating that subset as a discovery cohort. Every repertoire in the discovery cohort had been generated on one and the same sequencing platform. HLA typing covered class I and class II loci at four-digit resolution. Typing coverage varied by locus: about 629-640 donors for A, B, C, DRB1 and DQB1; approximately 520 for DQA1; more than 600 for DPA1; 400 to 480 for DPB1. Four to six DR-DQ haplotypes were handled as single units for association and clustering because linkage in the cohort was strong. Across about 380 genotyped donors of the cohort, an average of about 250,000 unique TCR beta nucleotide sequences per donor were sequenced, and about a sixth of those sequences were non-productive.

General findings and caveats noted by the study authors: Correlated functional status among segregating V segments might reflect linkage disequilibrium, but an unknown experimental factor could not be ruled out. According to a later genetic analysis, donors in an Asian-associated ancestry cluster had fewer N-insertions in productive TCRs than the approximately 700-donor mean. A few of the identified cytomegalovirus-associated TCR beta chains were confirmed in vitro to be specific for cytomegalovirus antigens. A later analysis found that TCR association rates varied across HLA loci, with DRB1 alleles showing the most associated TCRs and HLA-C alleles the fewest. The cohort was sequenced for TCR beta chains only, and without alpha or paired-chain data the features that could be detected were limited. A further reported finding was that TCR beta sequences accurately predicted the HLA-A and HLA-B alleles for most subjects in the first cohort. Several of the top co-occurrence clusters appeared to be linked to parvovirus B19, influenza, CMV and Epstein-Barr virus, according to a later analysis. The authors suggested that the approach could potentially be extended to other disease states and immunological phenotypes. Most TCR sequences were seen in very few donors, while some public TCRs were found in many individuals. Assigning TCR associations to individual alleles was difficult when HLA alleles, especially DR and DQ, strongly co-occurred. Cytomegalovirus status was reported to be diagnosed by the classifier with high specificity and sensitivity in both the original and validation cohorts. CMV serostatus was the only immune exposure information available for the cohort. In a later genetic analysis, a missense DCLRE1C variant was associated with V-gene and J-gene trimming of TCR beta chains, and the association was replicated in an independent cohort. An earlier analysis of 587 of the donors showed that most TCR beta V segments appeared in productive rearrangements either about 87% or about 30% of the time, which broadly matched IMGT annotations. A cluster of highly shared sequence variants was judged likely to be a technical artifact of the sequencing pipeline. HLA typing was unavailable for some donors at each locus, so association tests used only the typed subset. In the study, approximately 160 TCR beta chains were listed as associated with cytomegalovirus. A later analysis found that most CMV-associated TCR beta chains appeared HLA-restricted, with HLA associations seemingly driven largely by CMV exposure. Sequencing depth was assumed to be roughly uniform across donors in the presence/absence analyses, though that assumption may not hold. Compared with equally common non-associated chains, HLA-associated TCR beta chains in a later analysis were more clonally expanded and had lower generation probabilities. Specific HLA alleles were associated with 15,000 to 20,000 TCR beta sequences at a false discovery rate of 0.05 in a later analysis. Roughly 17 rarely observed V segments, including chromosome 9 orphons, were excluded from the earlier analysis of about 600 of the donors because counts were too low.

Sample: PBMCs. The clonotype comes from a human donor in good health.

This receptor carries the CDR3 CATSRDAVSGANVLTF. The sequence in DNA is TGTGCCACCAGCAGAGATGCGGTATCTGGGGCCAACGTCCTGACTTTC. The chain employs TRBV15 and TRBJ2-6, with the D segment identity uncertain. CDR1 and CDR2 are read off the germline V gene (reference sequence) as LNHNV and YYDKDF. V sheds 0 bases and J sheds 1 base, leaving 7 bases between their ends. Measured from the cysteine to the phenylalanine, the CDR3 is 16 residues long. Left in the record is the CDR3 DNA by itself, 48 bases read in frame from the first base. Supplemented by the reference TRBV15 and TRBJ2-6 proteins around the CDR3, the complete variable domain is DAMVIQNPRYQVTQFGKPVTLSCSQTLNHNVMYWYQQKSSQAPKLLFHYYDKDFNNEADTPDNFQSRRPNTSFCFLDIRSPGLGDTAMYLCATSRDAVSGANVLTFGAGSRLTVL.